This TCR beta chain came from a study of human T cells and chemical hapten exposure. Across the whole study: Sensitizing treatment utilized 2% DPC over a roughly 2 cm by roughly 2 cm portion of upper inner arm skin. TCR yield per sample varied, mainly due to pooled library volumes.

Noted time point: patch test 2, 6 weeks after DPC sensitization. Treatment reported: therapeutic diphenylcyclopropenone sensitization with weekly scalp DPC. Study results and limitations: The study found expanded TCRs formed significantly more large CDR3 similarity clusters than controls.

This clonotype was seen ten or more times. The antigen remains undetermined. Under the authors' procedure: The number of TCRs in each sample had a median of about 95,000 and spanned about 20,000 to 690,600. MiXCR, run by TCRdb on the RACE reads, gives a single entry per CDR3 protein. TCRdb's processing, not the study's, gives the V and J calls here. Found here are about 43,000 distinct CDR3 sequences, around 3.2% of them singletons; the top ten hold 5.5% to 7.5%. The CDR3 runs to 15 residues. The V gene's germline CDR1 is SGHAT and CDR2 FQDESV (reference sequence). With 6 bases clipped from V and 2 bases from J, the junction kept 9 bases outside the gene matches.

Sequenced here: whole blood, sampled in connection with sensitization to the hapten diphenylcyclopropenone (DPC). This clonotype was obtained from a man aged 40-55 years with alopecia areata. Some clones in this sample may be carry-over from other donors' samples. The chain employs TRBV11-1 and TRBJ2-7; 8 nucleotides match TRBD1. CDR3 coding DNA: TGTGCCAGCAGTTATGGACAGGGAGGTCCCTACGAGCAGTACTTC. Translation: CASSYGQGGPYEQYF.